One and the same sample provided the 7 T cell receptor beta chains below, sequenced in a study of blood T cell repertoires in COVID-19. Only in-frame clones appear in the TCRdb table, and some are missing; sequencing was by immunoSEQ multiplex PCR. This sample yields 100,000 or so clones, of which about 89% are seen a single time; 2.1% belongs to the top ten. Sequenced: peripheral blood. Source of these receptors: a man aged 50-60 years with active COVID-19.

The rearrangement joins TRBV9 to TRBJ2-3, with TRBD1 matching over 9 bases. V dropped 3 bases and J dropped 4; count of bases not matched to a gene: 12. Germline CDR1 is SGDLS and CDR2 is YYNGEE. The CDR3 is made up of 17 amino acids. The DNA of the CDR3 is TGTGCCAGCAGCGCCCCTACGTGGGACAGGGCGTCAGATACGCAGTATTTT. Its translation: CASSAPTWDRASDTQYF.

This chain joins TRBV11-2 and TRBJ2-2, with TRBD1 matching over 7 bases. The trim removed 5 bases at V and 3 bases at J, leaving 9 bases unmatched. Germline-derived CDR1 and CDR2 are SGHAT and FQNNGV. The CDR3 has 16 residues. The CDR3 is CASSQWTGGYTGELFF. The CDR3, as DNA: TGTGCCAGCAGCCAGTGGACAGGCGGATACACCGGGGAGCTGTTTTTT.

This sequence joins TRBV5-1 and TRBJ1-4, with D possibly being TRBD1 (6 bases). The CDR3 covers 16 residues. Germline-derived CDR1 and CDR2 are SGHRS and YFSETQ. Trimming pared 3 bases from V and 3 bases from J, leaving 15 bases between. CDR3 region: CASSYGTPEPNEKLFF. The CDR3 nucleotides are TGCGCCAGCAGCTACGGGACACCCGAACCTAATGAAAAACTGTTTTTT.

The chain couples TRBV18 to TRBJ2-5, with no clear D. The CDR3 length is 12 residues. V lost 3 bases to trimming and J lost 4 bases, with 6 bases between them. CDR1 is KGHSH, CDR2 LQKENI, per germline. The DNA of the CDR3 is TGTGCCAGCTCACCTAATCTAGAGACCCAGTACTTC. It yields the protein CASSPNLETQYF.

The chain links TRBV4-1 to TRBJ2-7; D gene unclear. The CDR3 spans 13 residues. The V end was cut by 2 bases, the J end by 3 bases, with 8 bases between. The germline CDR1 and CDR2 sequences are MGHRA and YSYEKL. The CDR3 DNA reads TGCGCCAGCAGCCAAAGTGTGAGCTACGAGCAGTACTTC. Translated: CASSQSVSYEQYF.

This chain uses TRBV7-4 with TRBJ2-1, with a possible D match to TRBD2 (6 bases). V gave up 6 bases and J gave up 1 base, with 19 bases separating them. Germline V lookup: CDR1 SGHVT, CDR2 SQSDAQ. The CDR3 extends over 17 amino acids. Here the CDR3 DNA reads TGTGCCAGCAGAGAGCGAGCGAGCGGGCATTCCTACAATGAGCAGTTCTTC. This sequence encodes CASRERASGHSYNEQFF. Looking up the rest from reference TRBV7-4 and TRBJ2-1 gives the full variable domain: GAGVSQSPRYKVAKRGRDVALRCDSISGHVTLYWYRQTLGQGSEVLTYSQSDAQRDKSGRPSGRFSAERPERSVSTLKIQRTEQGDSAVYLCASRERASGHSYNEQFFGPGTRLTVL.

This clone was counted a single time. The chain is built from TRBV5-4 and TRBJ2-5; 15 bases map to TRBD2. Unmatched junction bases numbered 7, after V lost 4 bases and J lost 6 bases. The CDR3 has 16 residues. Looked up from germline, CDR1 is SGHNT and CDR2 is YYREEE (reference sequence). The chain's CDR3 is CASSPGTSGGHKTQYF. CDR3 bases: TGTGCCAGCAGCCCCGGGACTAGCGGGGGGCATAAGACCCAGTACTTC.